The present T cell receptor (beta chain) was sequenced within a study of T cells in narcolepsy (dated by TCRdb to between 2017 and 2018). Study-level background: Patients with narcolepsy type 1 or type 2 (NT1, NT2) were enrolled in the study together with healthy control donors. To look for autoreactive T cells in narcolepsy patients that target self-antigens of hypocretin neurons (hypocretin, TRIB2), the study used TCR Vbeta sequencing to follow clonotypes in blood and CSF.

Remarks on this clone: Its specific antigen is unknown. Base qualities are missing; no much larger clone stands one base away. This specimen includes other DNA sequences encoding the same CDR3.

Deletion took 3 bases off V and 5 bases off J, with a span of 13 bases between the germline ends. Based on the germline V gene, the CDR1 and CDR2 sequences are SQVTM and ANQGSEA. The CDR3, from cysteine to phenylalanine, totals 13 residues. The kept DNA is CDR3 alone, 39 bases in frame from the first base. For TCR Vbeta sequencing, memory CD4+ T cells were sorted ex vivo from the peripheral blood of both healthy controls and narcolepsy patients. The method behind the library was the immunoSEQ multiplex PCR assay. The immuneACCESS repertoire file appears here via TCRdb, limited to in-frame rearrangements. These files lack a portion of the clones; in checked studies, under half of the deficit traces to unresolved V genes, and the cause of the others is not known. This sample gives 25,000 to 35,000 clones in total; over 75% of them show up just once. Approximately 0.91% of the sample is held by the ten biggest clonotypes.

Paper-wide results and their limitations: According to the report, autoreactive clonotypes were detected serially in the blood of the same patients and of different patients, but not in healthy controls. In plots comparing CSF and blood CD4+ T cell clonotypes from the same patient, HCRT-specific and TRIB2-specific autoreactive clonotypes were highlighted. No sequences matching autoreactive T cell clones were present in some of the blood memory CD4+ repertoires from patients and controls. Numbers of sequenced blood memory CD4+ clonotypes were comparable, averaging about 40,000 in patients and around 30,000 in controls.

Material for sequencing was CD45RA- memory CD4+ T cells from PBMCs. What the cell subset or site label conveys for this sample: memory T cells sorted ex vivo from peripheral blood. The receptor chain draws on TRBV29-1 and TRBJ2-5; TRBD1 is perhaps the D gene, given 6 matching bases. This TCR was sampled from a human donor with narcolepsy. CDR3 reads: CSVDRGGRETQYF. The nucleotide sequence reads TGCAGCGTTGACCGAGGGGGTCGCGAGACCCAGTACTTC. The CDR3 plus the reference TRBV29-1 and TRBJ2-5 genes for the other parts give the full variable domain: SAVISQKPSRDICQRGTSLTIQCQVDSQVTMMFWYRQQPGQSLTLIATANQGSEATYESGFVIDKFPISRPNLTFSTLTVSNMSPEDSSIYLCSVDRGGRETQYFGPGTRLLVL.